These 28 T cell receptor beta chains were all obtained from the same sample, sequenced in a study of regulatory T cells in long-lasting Graves disease. Building of the TCR beta libraries involved iRepertoire HTBI primers and Arm-PCR of CDR3 regions. TCRdb itself ran the multiplex PCR reads through MiXCR, one entry per CDR3 protein. The sample lists 300,000 to 450,000 distinct CDR3 sequences, roughly 16% occurring once. This sample's time point: newly diagnosed GD, antithyroid drugs for less than 3 months. From RNA extracted from PBMCs, the TCR library was made. The sample consisted of peripheral blood mononuclear cells (PBMCs), taken at new diagnosis, from a patient treated with antithyroid drugs. The receptors derive from a female donor with Graves disease.

This clonotype was picked up many times. The genes are TRBV27 and TRBJ2-1; D call uncertain. CDR1 is MNHEY and CDR2 is SMNVEV in the germline V gene (reference sequence). Trimming shortened V by 8 bases and J by 8 bases, and 19 bases separated the two germline ends. The CDR3 totals 14 residues. The chain's CDR3 is CASRASSWPDEQFF. CDR3 DNA: TGTGCCAGCCGGGCGTCATCTTGGCCCGATGAGCAGTTCTTC.

This clonotype was seen ten or more times. The gene calls are TRBV13 and TRBJ2-7; 7 bases align to TRBD1. V lost 1 base, J lost 2 bases, and 5 bases stayed unmatched. CDR1 and CDR2 (germline): PRHDT, FYEKMQ (reference sequence). The CDR3 runs to 15 residues. DNA of the CDR3: TGTGCCAGCAGCTTAGTTGGGACAGAGCCCTACGAGCAGTACTTC. Translation: CASSLVGTEPYEQYF.

This clonotype was counted between two and nine times. This chain joins TRBV2 and TRBJ1-1, with TRBD1 matching over 8 bases. This CDR3 comprises 14 residues. Germline lookup yields CDR1 SNHLY and CDR2 FYNNEI. The V gene end was trimmed by 3 bases and the J gene end by 5 bases; junction bases not matched to a gene: 5. Here the CDR3 DNA reads TGTGCCAGCAGTGACGTACAGGGGGTTACTGAAGCTTTCTTT. Encoded protein: CASSDVQGVTEAFF. The full variable domain, with the rest looked up from reference TRBV2 and TRBJ1-1, is EPEVTQTPSHQVTQMGQEVILRCVPISNHLYFYWYRQILGQKVEFLVSFYNNEISEKSEIFDDQFSVERPDGSNFTLKIRSTKLEDSAMYFCASSDVQGVTEAFFGQGTRLTVV.

The sample holds many counts of this clonotype. The rearrangement joins TRBV27 to TRBJ2-7; D uncertain. The germline V gene has CDR1 MNHEY and CDR2 SMNVEV (reference sequence). The CDR3 is 13 residues long. V was trimmed by 2 bases and J by 0 bases, leaving 5 bases between them. In DNA, the CDR3 is TGTGCCAGCAGTTTACTTCTCTCCTACGAGCAGTACTTC. The encoded protein is CASSLLLSYEQYF.

The chain employs TRBV4-1 and TRBJ2-1, with D tentatively TRBD2 (6 bases). The CDR3 runs to 13 residues. V dropped 8 bases and J dropped 0 bases, with 8 bases sitting between them. Germline CDR1 reads MGHRA; CDR2 reads YSYEKL. This CDR3 is CASGGVSYNEQFF. CDR3 DNA: TGCGCCAGCGGCGGGGTCTCCTACAATGAGCAGTTCTTC.

This chain links TRBV19 with TRBJ2-1; 8 bases match TRBD2. The V gene end was trimmed by 6 bases and the J gene end by 4 bases; junction bases not matched to a gene: 5. The CDR3 runs 14 residues. Germline assignment: CDR1 LNHDA and CDR2 SQIVND (reference sequence). The DNA of the CDR3 is TGTGCCAGTAGACCGGGACTAGTATACAATGAGCAGTTCTTC. It is translated as CASRPGLVYNEQFF.

This clonotype was found many times. The rearrangement uses TRBV18 and TRBJ2-5; D ambiguous. This CDR3 region has 13 residues. The V end was cut by 6 bases, the J end by 2 bases, with 10 bases between. The germline V gene has CDR1 KGHSH and CDR2 LQKENI. CDR3 loop: CASSPPTQETQYF. The CDR3 nucleotides read TGTGCCAGCTCCCCTCCGACGCAAGAGACCCAGTACTTC.

Here the CDR3 DNA reads TGTGCCACCAGTGACTCACCAGGTCGTGAGCAGTTCTTC. Amino acid sequence: CATSDSPGREQFF. The genes are TRBV24-1 and TRBJ2-1; no clear D. V was shortened by 4 bases and J by 9 bases, with 12 bases between the two germline ends. The germline gives CDR1 KGHDR, CDR2 SFDVKD. The CDR3 loop spans 13 amino acids.

For this clonotype: Being one base from a much bigger clone, this may be a read error. The chain recombines TRBV12-3 or TRBV12-4 with TRBJ2-2; 10 nucleotides align to TRBD1. The CDR3 is 18 amino acids. V lost 4 bases, J lost 6 bases, and 14 bases stayed unmatched. The CDR3, as DNA: TGTGCCAGCAGTTCCAGGTTCGGGGGACAGGGGTACCCCGGGGAGCTGTTTTTT. Amino acids: CASSSRFGGQGYPGELFF.

This chain links TRBV2 with TRBJ1-2; a possible D gene is TRBD1 (6 bases). Germline V gives CDR1 SNHLY, CDR2 FYNNEI. Trimming left V 8 bases short and J 8 bases short, with 15 bases between. The CDR3 covers 12 residues. In nucleotides, the CDR3 is TGTGCCAGCTTGGGGGGGCTAAAGGGCTACACCTTC. Translation gives CASLGGLKGYTF.

The chain recombines TRBV6-7 with TRBJ1-6; D possibly corresponds to TRBD1 (6 bases). TRBV6-7 is recorded as an ORF, its role being uncertain. V was cut by 6 bases and J by 8 bases, with 14 bases left in between. The CDR3 covers 14 residues. The CDR3 region is CASSARTVYSPLHF. In DNA form, the CDR3 reads TGTGCCAGCAGCGCAAGGACAGTTTATTCACCCCTCCACTTT.

This clonotype was counted at least ten times. This sequence joins TRBV28 and TRBJ2-7; 10 nucleotides agree with TRBD2. The CDR3 runs to 15 residues. The V gene end was trimmed by 6 bases and the J gene end by 9 bases; junction bases not matched to a gene: 14. CDR1 is MDHEN, CDR2 SYDVKM, per germline. The CDR3 nucleotides read TGTGCCAGCAGGGACTCCGGGACTAGCGAAATAGGGCAGTACTTC. Protein sequence: CASRDSGTSEIGQYF.

The rearrangement links TRBV7-3 to TRBJ1-6; D gene ambiguous. Per germline, CDR1 SGHTA and CDR2 FQGTGA. V lost 4 bases and J lost 8, with 9 bases in between. The CDR3 has 13 amino acids. The CDR3 sequence: CASSSNSHSPLHF. CDR3 coding DNA: TGTGCCAGCAGCTCTAACAGTCATTCACCCCTCCACTTT.

This clonotype has more than one count but fewer than ten. The chain carries TRBV24-1 and TRBJ2-1; 10 bases line up with TRBD2. Germline CDR1 KGHDR, CDR2 SFDVKD. V shed 0 bases and J 7 bases; nucleotides not matched to a gene: 11. This CDR3 contains 18 residues. The CDR3 DNA reads as TGTGCCACCAGTGATTTGGGGGGCAGCGGGAGGGCGGGGAATGAGCAGTTCTTC. As protein: CATSDLGGSGRAGNEQFF.

Many counts were recorded for this clonotype. The rearrangement joins TRBV12-3 or TRBV12-4 to TRBJ1-5; weak D call: TRBD1 (6 bases). The CDR3 has 12 amino acids. The ends were cut back, 10 bases at V and 7 bases at J, with 14 bases in the middle. The CDR3 nucleotides read TGTGCCAACACCTTAGGGGGGCAGCCCCAGCATTTT. Protein: CANTLGGQPQHF.

Only one count was recorded for this clonotype. The chain employs TRBV7-6 and TRBJ2-1; 12 nucleotides agree with TRBD2. This CDR3 comprises 15 residues. CDR1 is SGHVS, CDR2 FNYEAQ, per germline. Unmatched junction bases numbered 3, after V lost 4 bases and J lost 5 bases. In DNA, the CDR3 is TGTGCCAGCAGCTCTGGACTAGCGGGGAACAATGAGCAGTTCTTC. Translation gives CASSSGLAGNNEQFF.

This clonotype has at least ten counts. The V gene is TRBV5-1, the J gene TRBJ2-1; D is ambiguous. Germline CDR1 SGHRS, CDR2 YFSETQ. V dropped 4 bases and J dropped 10 bases, with 9 bases sitting between them. The length of the CDR3 is 11 residues. The CDR3 spells CASSPALEQFF. CDR3 nucleotides: TGCGCCAGCAGCCCCGCGCTCGAGCAGTTCTTC.

This clonotype was picked up a small number of times. The chain carries TRBV5-6 and TRBJ2-5; 10 bases match TRBD1. After removal of 5 bases from V and 2 bases from J, the junction contained 15 bases not matched to a gene. This CDR3 region has 18 residues. The germline gives CDR1 SGHDT, CDR2 YYEEEE. CDR3 nucleotide sequence: TGTGCCAGCAGTCCGGACGTCCCGGGACAGGGGAAACAAGAGACCCAGTACTTC. Residues: CASSPDVPGQGKQETQYF.

The genes are TRBV20-1 and TRBJ1-6; TRBD1 matches at 10 bases. The germline gives CDR1 DFQATT, CDR2 SNEGSKA (reference sequence). Trimming at V came to 6 bases and at J to 9 bases, leaving 8 bases not matched to a gene. The CDR3 covers 14 residues. CDR3 loop: CSAAGTGERSPLHF. CDR3 coding DNA: TGCAGTGCAGCCGGGACAGGGGAACGTTCACCCCTCCACTTT.

This clonotype was seen a few times. The chain uses TRBV20-1 and TRBJ1-1; 7 bases align to TRBD1. V shed 0 bases and J 8 bases; nucleotides not matched to a gene: 6. CDR1 is DFQATT and CDR2 is SNEGSKA in the germline V gene (reference sequence). The CDR3 has 13 residues. Here the CDR3 reads CSARDRQGPEAFF. The DNA of the CDR3 is TGCAGTGCTAGAGATAGACAGGGACCAGAAGCTTTCTTT.

This clonotype was picked up a small number of times. The chain carries TRBV10-3 and TRBJ1-2; 10 nucleotides align to TRBD1. V lost 3 bases to trimming and J lost 1 base; unmatched junction nucleotides: 2. Germline loops: CDR1 ENHRY, CDR2 SYGVKD. This CDR3 has 15 amino acids. The DNA for the CDR3 is TGTGCCATCAGTGATTGGACAGGGGGTAACTATGGCTACACCTTC. Protein: CAISDWTGGNYGYTF.

This clonotype was detected many times. The chain has TRBV28 and TRBJ2-6; D uncertain. V was pared by 1 base and J by 0 bases, with 19 bases between. The CDR3 is 20 residues long. The V gene's germline CDR1 is MDHEN and CDR2 SYDVKM. CDR3 coding DNA: TGTGCCAGCAGTTTATTTGCGTTGGGGTATAGTTCCTCTGGGGCCAACGTCCTGACTTTC. Encoded protein: CASSLFALGYSSSGANVLTF.

This clonotype was found many times. The gene calls are TRBV2 and TRBJ2-7, with a weak D call TRBD1 (5 bases). This CDR3 spans 17 amino acids. Trimming took 4 bases from V and 1 from J, leaving 20 bases between them. Germline V CDR1 and CDR2: SNHLY, FYNNEI. CDR3 sequence (DNA): TGTGCCAGCAGTGGTCAACCCGAACAGGCGTATTCCTACGAGCAGTACTTC. Translated: CASSGQPEQAYSYEQYF.

This clonotype was detected many times. The gene calls are TRBV28 and TRBJ2-3; the match to TRBD2 covers 7 bases. This CDR3 spans 13 amino acids. The V gene end was trimmed by 11 bases and the J gene end by 4 bases; junction bases not matched to a gene: 9. Germline V gives CDR1 MDHEN, CDR2 SYDVKM. The DNA of the CDR3 is TGTGCCTCATATCGGAGCGGGGCAGATACGCAGTATTTT. This codes for CASYRSGADTQYF.

This chain joins TRBV6-2 or TRBV6-3 and TRBJ2-3; D is undetermined. The CDR3 sequence is 16 residues long. Germline assignment: CDR1 MNHEY and CDR2 SVGEGT. Trimming removed 2 bases at V and 0 bases at J, with 12 bases between. CDR3 loop: CASSYGPLPSTDTQYF. CDR3 coding DNA: TGTGCCAGCAGTTACGGTCCCCTACCCAGCACAGATACGCAGTATTTT.

Comments on this clonotype: Just one base apart from a much larger clone, this may be a read error. This rearrangement joins TRBV9 to TRBJ1-1, with TRBD1 matching over 9 bases. The CDR3 length is 13 residues. The ends lost 2 bases at V and 6 bases at J; junction bases unmatched: 2. The germline gives CDR1 SGDLS, CDR2 YYNGEE. DNA for the CDR3: TGTGCCAGCAGCGTGACAGGGGGGTCTGAAGCTTTCTTT. Translated: CASSVTGGSEAFF.

Points on this clonotype: This clone may be a read error of a much larger clone one base away. V and J are TRBV6-4 and TRBJ1-2, with TRBD1 matching over 7 bases. This CDR3 is 18 amino acids long. CDR1 is MRHNA, CDR2 SNTAGT, per germline. The V gene end was trimmed by 6 bases and the J gene end by 8 bases; junction bases not matched to a gene: 24. The CDR3 reads CASSLNTPSETGLIGYTF. CDR3 coding DNA: TGTGCCAGCAGCCTAAACACCCCATCCGAGACAGGGCTCATAGGCTACACCTTC.

This clonotype was seen a few times. The chain links TRBV12-3 or TRBV12-4 to TRBJ1-2, with D possibly TRBD1 on 5 matching bases. V shed 1 base and J shed 7 bases, with 10 bases lying between them. The CDR3 consists of 13 residues. CDR3 in amino acids: CASSLGGDLGYTF. In DNA form, the CDR3 reads TGTGCCAGCAGTTTAGGAGGGGATCTTGGCTACACCTTC.